Listed below are T cell receptor beta chains from one sample, sequenced in a study of cytotoxic CD8 clonotypes in ibrutinib-treated CLL. The table came from immunoSEQ multiplex PCR; TCRdb's copy has only in-frame clones and leaves some out. The sample includes roughly 330,000 clones, about 61% of them seen just once. This specimen was PBMCs, taken after 36 months of ibrutinib treatment. These receptors originate from a human donor with chronic lymphocytic leukemia. The CDR3 runs from the conserved cysteine through the conserved F or W. The D gene is left open where the match is weak. Size is omitted from some rows. Given values are once, few, many or a class for expanded clones.

TRBJ1-2,TRBV28,NA,TRBD1,CASKLPGQGFGYTF,TGTGCCAGCAAACTGCCGGGACAGGGTTTTGGCTACACCTTC
TRBJ2-2,TRBV5-1,NA,NA,CASSLGGSGELFF,TGCGCCAGCAGCTTGGGAGGATCCGGGGAGCTGTTTTTT
TRBJ2-3,TRBV5-1,NA,TRBD2,CASSFLAGSSTDTQYF,TGCGCCAGCAGCTTCCTAGCGGGTTCTAGCACAGATACGCAGTATTTT
TRBJ2-2,TRBV2,NA,TRBD1,CASSEGRGIESGELFF,TGTGCCAGCAGTGAAGGCAGGGGGATTGAATCCGGGGAGCTGTTTTTT
TRBJ1-2,TRBV7-2,NA,NA,CASSLRVSSNYGYTF,TGTGCCAGCAGCTTGAGGGTCAGTTCTAACTATGGCTACACCTTC
TRBJ1-1,TRBV4-1,NA,NA,CASSQDPGTPKTEAFF,TGCGCCAGCAGCCAAGATCCAGGGACGCCGAAAACTGAAGCTTTCTTT
TRBJ2-3,TRBV2,few,TRBD1,CASSVGQGTDTQYF,TGTGCCAGCAGTGTGGGACAGGGAACAGATACGCAGTATTTT
TRBJ2-7,TRBV10-3,NA,TRBD2,CAISEGLAATYEQYF,TGTGCCATCAGCGAGGGACTAGCAGCCACCTACGAGCAGTACTTC
TRBJ2-7,TRBV28,once,NA,CASSRPTGILYEQYF,TGTGCCAGCAGCCGGCCCACAGGAATCCTCTACGAGCAGTACTTC
TRBJ2-1,TRBV5-4,NA,TRBD2,CASSAAGVDEQFF,TGTGCCAGCAGCGCCGCGGGGGTCGATGAGCAGTTCTTC
TRBJ2-2,TRBV4-1,NA,NA,CASSQTPGELFF,TGCGCCAGCAGCCAGACGCCCGGGGAGCTGTTTTTT